This TCR beta chain was captured in a study of cytomegalovirus exposure and HLA in healthy donors. Study-wide background: An earlier analysis identified 120 million or so unique TCR beta sequences in some 170 million T cells. Study observations and caveats: Later analysis identified a missense DCLRE1C variant that was linked to TCR beta V- and J-gene trimming. Owing to their indistinguishability, certain V segments, notably TRBV6-2 and TRBV6-3, were excluded. Later, TCR association rates were found to vary by HLA locus, highest for DRB1 and lowest for HLA-C.

With 60 Vbeta and 13 Jbeta primers, the PCR was carried out. Data came from immunoSEQ multiplex PCR; TCRdb stores just in-frame clones and leaves some out. Among about 170,000 clones listed, about 82% were seen once. On this clone itself: The antigen remains unidentified.

The CDR3 length is 15 residues. Germline V gene sequence: CDR1 MNHEY, CDR2 SMNVEV (reference sequence). The V end lost 6 bases, the J end lost 5 bases, and 17 bases lay between the germline ends. Sequencing was performed on PBMCs. The clonotype comes from a woman aged 45-65 years in good health and CMV-seropositive. This chain links TRBV27 with TRBJ1-5, with a possible D match to TRBD1 (6 bases). This CDR3 reads CASRRPRGFYQPQHF. The CDR3 region has the DNA TGTGCCAGCAGGAGACCCAGGGGTTTTTATCAGCCCCAGCATTTT.